This TCR beta chain was captured in a study of response to subunit inactivated influenza vaccine. Study results and caveats: With each seasonal influenza vaccination, the authors suggested, few new T cells are recruited.

Germline values: CDR1 DFQATT, CDR2 SNEGSKA (reference sequence). Trimming left V 1 base short and J 2 bases short, with 12 bases between. This CDR3 is 14 amino acids long. As for this clonotype: Its specificity is not known.

MiXCR, applied by TCRdb to the RT-PCR reads, yields one record per CDR3 protein. Here the sample spans more than 200,000 distinct CDR3 sequences, 12% being singletons. The sequencing used non-naive T cells sorted from PBMCs, collected 14 to 15 days before vaccination. This sequence originates from a man aged 45-65 years who received an inactivated influenza vaccine. The chain is built from TRBV20-1 and TRBJ2-7; D is uncertain. DNA for the CDR3: TGCAGTGCTAGAGGTGCGCAGACCCCCTACGAGCAGTACTTC. It encodes CSARGAQTPYEQYF.